This entry describes one TCR beta chain. TCRdb re-analysed the 5' RACE reads in MiXCR, keeping a single row per CDR3 protein. There are tens of thousands of distinct CDR3 sequences in the sample; approximately 14% occur only once, and 15% to 20% lies in the top ten. The sample belongs to a study of T cells of healthy individuals. The receptor's source is a human donor in good health.

The CDR3: CASSSTGLALYEQYF. The DNA for the CDR3 is TGTGCCAGCAGCTCGACGGGACTAGCCCTCTACGAGCAGTACTTC. The rearrangement uses TRBV7-2 and TRBJ2-7; 9 nucleotides line up with TRBD2. This CDR3 contains 15 residues. Germline V gives CDR1 SGHTA, CDR2 FQGNSA. With 4 bases clipped from V and 3 bases from J, the junction kept 7 bases outside the gene matches.